This T cell receptor (beta chain) is from a study of blood T cell repertoires in COVID-19 (dated by TCRdb to 2018 to 2021). Concerning the study at large: The collaborator samples originated in the United States, Italy and Spain and spanned the acute and convalescent phases of COVID-19. The material from the prospective study consisted of cDNA or gDNA derived from T cells, B-cell-depleted T cells, or PBMCs. Deeply sampled blood TCRbeta repertoires from subjects exposed to, actively infected with, or recovered from COVID-19 were included in the dataset. The repertoires were released in a freely available public database intended as a resource for research on the immune response to SARS-CoV-2. Samples were obtained from the ongoing ImmuneRACE study (first 160 participants) and from 1,200 or so subjects provided by 6 global collaborators. The sample metadata nearly always contained a de-identified subject ID, COVID-19 status, age in years and sex. Where available, HLA class I and class II types were obtained from metadata supplied by the sample provider rather than from assay-based typing.

As to this clone: Its antigen is unknown. Within one base of it there is no much larger clone, and no base qualities were kept.

Broader findings and caveats from the paper: Clinical and demographic metadata were provided uncurated, with the amount varying by source and participant.

TCRbeta CDR3 regions were amplified from genomic DNA by means of the immunoSEQ Assay, a bias-controlled multiplex PCR. As for the original processing: The number of nucleated cells in each sample was estimated by amplification of reference gene primers within the assay. To quantify the absolute abundance of each unique TCRbeta CDR3 rearrangement, sequence reads were collapsed and filtered. For each sample, productive Simpson clonality was calculated as the square root of Simpson's diversity index across productive rearrangements. Drawn from immuneACCESS, this table holds only the in-frame rearrangements with V and J called that TCRdb kept. Clones are partly lost; checked studies trace under half to an unresolved V gene and leave the rest unexplained. V, J and clone size are taken as reported in that table, and D and trimming were inferred from the DNA itself. This sample lists roughly 190,000 clones; roughly three quarters were detected once. The top ten clonotypes cover approximately 16% of the sample.

The cysteine opens and the phenylalanine closes a CDR3 of 16 amino acids. Just the 48-base CDR3 DNA is kept, in frame starting at base 1. Participants in the prospective study were enrolled through a virtual design, were aged about 18 to 100 years, and lived in some 24 United States geographic areas. Cohort assignment in the prospective study relied on participant-reported clinical history from a screening survey and a study questionnaire. Mobile phlebotomists in the prospective study collected whole blood, serum and a nasopharyngeal or oropharyngeal swab from every participant. Participants in the prospective study had the option to provide additional blood draws and questionnaires over a roughly 2-month period. Before DNA extraction, prospective study blood samples were shipped either frozen or at room temperature.

The clonotype comes from a woman in her forties or fifties with acute COVID-19. Sequenced: PBMCs or T cells enriched from blood (not recorded which). The sequence links TRBV21-1 to TRBJ1-5; TRBD1 was called by the table and not checked on the DNA. TRBV21-1 is a listed pseudogene. The CDR3 protein is CASSNSRDRANQPQHF. The nucleotide sequence reads TGTGCCAGCAGCAACTCCAGGGACAGGGCCAATCAGCCCCAGCATTTT.